The 15 T cell receptor beta chains below all came from one sample that was sequenced in a study of cytomegalovirus exposure and HLA in healthy donors. Researchers ran the PCR with 60 Vbeta and 13 Jbeta primers. Method: immunoSEQ multiplex PCR; TCRdb's copy keeps in-frame clones and lacks some. Its table lists around 140,000 clones. Sequenced input: PBMCs. Every receptor here comes from a woman aged 40-49 years in good health and CMV-seronegative.

This chain links TRBV29-1 with TRBJ1-2, with D maybe TRBD1 (6 bases). CDR3 length: 14 amino acids. V was clipped by 4 bases and J by 8 bases, with 20 bases between them. Per the germline V gene, CDR1 is SQVTM and CDR2 is ANQGSEA. This CDR3 reads CSVGGRGGLGGYTF. CDR3 nucleotide sequence: TGCAGCGTTGGGGGGCGTGGGGGCCTAGGAGGCTACACCTTC.

The chain joins TRBV18 to TRBJ1-2, with D tentatively TRBD1 (6 bases). CDR3 length: 13 residues. Trimming pared 3 bases from V and 3 bases from J, leaving 8 bases between. Germline V gene sequence: CDR1 KGHSH, CDR2 LQKENI. Here the CDR3 reads CASSPDRYYGYTF. CDR3 DNA: TGTGCCAGCTCACCTGACAGGTACTATGGCTACACCTTC.

V and J are TRBV27 and TRBJ1-6; D unclear. V dropped 6 bases and J dropped 9 bases, with 15 bases sitting between them. The germline CDR1 and CDR2 sequences are MNHEY and SMNVEV (reference sequence). This CDR3 comprises 14 residues. The CDR3: CASRPGGSGSPLHF. For the CDR3, the DNA is TGTGCCAGCAGGCCAGGAGGCTCCGGTTCACCCCTCCACTTT.

This chain uses TRBV7-3 with TRBJ1-6; D perhaps matches TRBD1 (5 bases). Per the germline V gene, CDR1 is SGHTA and CDR2 is FQGTGA. The V and J ends lost 5 bases and 8 bases respectively, with 16 bases between them. CDR3 size: 15 residues. This CDR3 is CASSPGGRRDSPLHF. Here the CDR3 DNA reads TGTGCCAGCAGCCCCGGGGGAAGGCGTGATTCACCCCTCCACTTT.

V gene TRBV4-3 combines with J gene TRBJ2-7; 7 bases line up with TRBD1. CDR1 LGHNA and CDR2 YSLEER come from the germline V gene. The CDR3 extends over 15 amino acids. Trimming removed 0 bases from V and 3 bases from J; junction bases left unmatched: 5. The DNA of the CDR3 is TGCGCCAGCAGCCAAGATCTACAGGGGTTCTACGAGCAGTACTTC. Translation gives CASSQDLQGFYEQYF.

V and J are TRBV9 and TRBJ1-5; 7 bases agree with TRBD1. The CDR3 contains 15 residues. Germline-derived CDR1 and CDR2 are SGDLS and YYNGEE. V was clipped by 0 bases and J by 7 bases; unmatched bases: 7. The chain's CDR3 is CASSVEGGAGQPQHF. For the CDR3, the DNA is TGTGCCAGCAGCGTAGAAGGGGGCGCCGGGCAGCCCCAGCATTTT.

Concerning this clone: The sample carries other DNA sequences with the same CDR3. The chain is built from TRBV5-1 and TRBJ1-1; possibly TRBD1 for D (6 bases). V was trimmed by 4 bases and J by 2 bases, leaving 12 bases between them. This CDR3 comprises 14 residues. Germline V CDR1 and CDR2: SGHRS, YFSETQ. CDR3 region: CASSLGGGNTEAFF. In nucleotides, the CDR3 is TGCGCCAGCAGCCTGGGAGGGGGAAACACTGAAGCTTTCTTT.

The chain is built from TRBV19 and TRBJ1-1, with 7 bases that match TRBD1. Germline CDR1 reads LNHDA; CDR2 reads SQIVND (reference sequence). V was pared by 5 bases and J by 4 bases, with 7 bases of the junction left unmatched. The CDR3 runs 14 residues. CDR3 region: CASSQGGWGTEAFF. CDR3 bases: TGTGCCAGTAGTCAGGGGGGTTGGGGCACTGAAGCTTTCTTT.

The chain employs TRBV6-6 and TRBJ1-1, with D maybe TRBD1 (5 bases). The CDR3 has 16 residues. From germline, CDR1 is MNHNY and CDR2 SVGAGI (reference sequence). V lost 6 bases and J 1 base, leaving 18 bases between the germline ends. The CDR3 sequence is CASSPYRSTSNTEAFF. Written as DNA, the CDR3 is TGTGCCAGCAGCCCGTACAGGAGCACATCGAACACTGAAGCTTTCTTT.

The J gene is TRBJ1-4, the V gene TRBV19; TRBD1 aligns across 7 bases. This CDR3 is built from 15 residues. After removal of 3 bases from V and 8 bases from J, the junction contained 9 bases not matched to a gene. Germline-derived CDR1 and CDR2 are LNHDA and SQIVND (reference sequence). CDR3 in amino acids: CASSIRQGRDEKLFF. The CDR3 region has the DNA TGTGCCAGTAGTATCAGACAGGGACGAGACGAAAAACTGTTTTTT.

Notes on this clone: The sample holds other DNA sequences that translate to the same CDR3. The chain links TRBV7-2 to TRBJ1-1, with 10 bases lining up with TRBD1. There are 14 residues in the CDR3. The J segment lost 5 bases and the V segment lost 4 bases, leaving 4 bases of the junction unmatched. Germline CDR1 SGHTA, CDR2 FQGNSA. The DNA for the CDR3 is TGTGCCAGCAGCTCGGACAGGGGGGGAACTGAAGCTTTCTTT. It yields the protein CASSSDRGGTEAFF.

This sequence joins TRBV7-9 and TRBJ1-1; unclear D gene. The germline gives CDR1 SEHNR, CDR2 FQNEAQ (reference sequence). V was pared by 2 bases and J by 1 base, with 5 bases between. The CDR3 sequence is 13 residues long. CDR3 nucleotides: TGTGCCAGCAGCTTATCGAGGAACACTGAAGCTTTCTTT. As protein: CASSLSRNTEAFF.

The chain joins TRBV28 to TRBJ1-4, with a tentative D call TRBD1 (5 bases). CDR3 size: 14 residues. Deletions cut 5 bases from V and 4 bases from J, with 11 bases between. CDR1 is MDHEN and CDR2 is SYDVKM in the germline V gene. CDR3 in amino acids: CASSRWDFNEKLFF. CDR3 in DNA: TGTGCCAGCAGTCGATGGGACTTTAATGAAAAACTGTTTTTT.

This chain links TRBV6-1 with TRBJ1-2; D uncertain. This CDR3 region has 11 residues. Trimming pared 8 bases from V and 6 bases from J, leaving 10 bases between. The germline V gene encodes CDR1 MNHNS and CDR2 SASEGT. The CDR3 DNA reads TGTGCCAGCGGGGAGGTGAATGGCTACACCTTC. Residues: CASGEVNGYTF.

This chain links TRBV19 with TRBJ1-2; 8 bases map to TRBD1. Unmatched junction bases numbered 16, after V lost 5 bases and J lost 8 bases. The CDR3 extends over 16 amino acids. Germline V CDR1 and CDR2: LNHDA, SQIVND (reference sequence). DNA for the CDR3: TGTGCCAGTAGTTCGGTGGTTTGGGCAGGGGGCGGCGGCTACACCTTC. Encoded protein: CASSSVVWAGGGGYTF.